This passage covers 24 T cell receptor beta chains from one sample sequenced in a study of blood T cell repertoires in COVID-19. The assay was immunoSEQ multiplex PCR, and TCRdb's table has in-frame clones only and misses some. The repertoire holds approximately 260,000 clones, with roughly 85% as singletons. The sample was peripheral blood. These receptors were obtained from a man aged 55 to 69 who had recovered from COVID-19.

The rearrangement links TRBV5-6 to TRBJ2-5; 15 nucleotides line up with TRBD2. The J segment lost 5 bases and the V segment lost 4 bases, leaving 0 bases of the junction unmatched. Germline V gene data show CDR1 as SGHDT and CDR2 as YYEEEE. The CDR3 spans 14 residues. The CDR3 region is CASSGLAGGETQYF. CDR3 DNA: TGTGCCAGCAGCGGACTAGCGGGAGGGGAGACCCAGTACTTC.

The rearrangement joins TRBV7-8 to TRBJ2-5, with D unresolved. The CDR3 totals 11 residues. The germline gives CDR1 SGHVS, CDR2 FQNEAQ. V was clipped by 5 bases and J by 5 bases, with 6 bases between them. Here the CDR3 reads CASSPQETQYF. CDR3 in DNA: TGTGCCAGCAGCCCACAGGAGACCCAGTACTTC.

The chain carries TRBV29-1 and TRBJ2-7; 9 bases are a match to TRBD1. The CDR3 totals 13 residues. V shed 1 base, J shed 4 bases, and the junction held 2 bases outside the gene matches. Per the germline V gene, CDR1 is SQVTM and CDR2 is ANQGSEA. CDR3 sequence (DNA): TGCAGCGTTGAAGGGACAGGGGTGTACGAGCAGTACTTC. It codes for CSVEGTGVYEQYF.

The rearrangement links TRBV19 to TRBJ2-2, with TRBD2 matching over 13 bases. The germline CDR1 and CDR2 sequences are LNHDA and SQIVND (reference sequence). The V segment lost 7 bases and the J segment 2 bases; nucleotides outside the gene matches: 1. The CDR3 sequence is 15 residues long. The CDR3 sequence is CASKGLAGNTGELFF. The CDR3 DNA is TGTGCCAGTAAGGGACTAGCGGGAAACACCGGGGAGCTGTTTTTT.

The chain recombines TRBV3-1 (or the pseudogene TRBV3-2) with TRBJ1-2, with D unresolved. The CDR3 loop spans 14 amino acids. In germline, CDR1 is LGHDT, CDR2 YNNKEL (reference sequence). The germline V and J ends were trimmed by 0 bases and 8 bases, with 13 bases remaining between them. CDR3 sequence: CASSQEAGHLGYTF. CDR3 bases: TGTGCCAGCAGCCAAGAGGCAGGCCACTTGGGCTACACCTTC.

This chain links TRBV27 with TRBJ1-1; TRBD1 might be the D (5 bases). This CDR3 is built from 14 residues. V gave up 7 bases and J gave up 1 base, with 13 bases separating them. Per germline, CDR1 MNHEY and CDR2 SMNVEV (reference sequence). The CDR3 region has the DNA TGTGCCAGCACTTCAGGGTATCAGAACACTGAAGCTTTCTTT. Translation gives CASTSGYQNTEAFF.

V and J are TRBV14 and TRBJ1-2, with unresolved D. This CDR3 has 12 amino acids. V lost 1 base to trimming and J lost 7 bases, with 7 bases between them. Germline CDR1 and CDR2: SGHDN and FVKESK. The CDR3 reads CASSQGLSGYTF. CDR3 nucleotides: TGTGCCAGCAGCCAAGGACTTTCTGGCTACACCTTC.

This clone was seen a handful of times. The chain links TRBV10-1 to TRBJ2-1, with D perhaps TRBD2 (6 bases). The CDR3 runs to 14 residues. From germline, CDR1 is WNHNN and CDR2 SYGVQD (reference sequence). The ends were cut back, 1 base at V and 5 bases at J, with 9 bases in the middle. CDR3 sequence reads: CASSEYRTNNEQFF. DNA of the CDR3: TGCGCCAGCAGTGAGTATAGGACTAACAATGAGCAGTTCTTC.

The chain links TRBV19 to TRBJ1-1; no clear D gene. The CDR3 runs 13 residues. Germline V gene data show CDR1 as LNHDA and CDR2 as SQIVND (reference sequence). Deletions cut 3 bases from V and 5 bases from J, with 10 bases between. CDR3 amino acids: CASSMSGETEAFF. CDR3 nucleotide sequence: TGTGCCAGTAGTATGTCTGGGGAGACTGAAGCTTTCTTT.

V is TRBV5-1 and J is TRBJ1-3; D call uncertain. The V gene lost 0 bases and the J gene lost 2 bases, with 6 bases spanning the gap. The CDR3 runs to 14 residues. Germline V gene lookup returns CDR1 SGHRS and CDR2 YFSETQ. The CDR3: CASSLAGAGNTIYF. In DNA, the CDR3 is TGCGCCAGCAGCTTGGCAGGTGCTGGAAACACCATATATTTT. Variable domain in full (rest from reference TRBV5-1 and TRBJ1-3): KAGVTQTPRYLIKTRGQQVTLSCSPISGHRSVSWYQQTPGQGLQFLFEYFSETQRNKGNFPGRFSGRQFSNSRSEMNVSTLELGDSALYLCASSLAGAGNTIYFGEGSWLTVV.

The J gene is TRBJ2-1, the V gene TRBV30, with D perhaps TRBD1 (6 bases). The CDR3 totals 15 residues. The V end was cut by 5 bases, the J end by 0 bases, with 14 bases between. Germline CDR1 GTSNPN, CDR2 SVGIG (reference sequence). The DNA of the CDR3 is TGTGCCTGGGTCGGCCAGGGGATCTCCTACAATGAGCAGTTCTTC. It codes for CAWVGQGISYNEQFF.

The chain couples TRBV11-2 to TRBJ2-5, with 8 bases identical to TRBD2. This CDR3 region has 15 residues. V shed 4 bases and J 2 bases; nucleotides not matched to a gene: 6. Germline V lookup: CDR1 SGHAT, CDR2 FQNNGV. The CDR3 nucleotides read TGTGCCAGCAGCTCGGTAGCGGGGCGACAAGAGACCCAGTACTTC. Its translation: CASSSVAGRQETQYF.

This rearrangement joins TRBV7-2 to TRBJ1-3; TRBD1 matches 9 bases. The CDR3 is 17 amino acids. V lost 2 bases and J lost 4; bases outside the gene matches: 9. The germline CDR1 and CDR2 sequences are SGHTA and FQGNSA. Here the CDR3 reads CASSLSTQGARGNTIYF. The DNA for the CDR3 is TGTGCCAGCAGCTTATCCACACAGGGGGCGAGAGGAAACACCATATATTTT.

The chain has TRBV7-2 and TRBJ2-3; 12 nucleotides match TRBD2. The CDR3 totals 16 residues. Trimming cost V 5 bases and J 6 bases; bases outside gene matches: 9. Germline CDR1 and CDR2: SGHTA and FQGNSA. CDR3: CASSPRTSGKGDTQYF. In nucleotides, the CDR3 is TGTGCCAGCAGCCCGCGGACTAGCGGGAAAGGGGATACGCAGTATTTT. The complete variable domain, with remaining parts taken from reference TRBV7-2 and TRBJ2-3, reads GAGVSQSPSNKVTEKGKDVELRCDPISGHTALYWYRQSLGQGLEFLIYFQGNSAPDKSGLPSDRFSAERTGGSVSTLTIQRTQQEDSAVYLCASSPRTSGKGDTQYFGPGTRLTVL.

The rearrangement uses TRBV5-1 and TRBJ2-1; TRBD2 matches 7 bases. CDR1 and CDR2 from the germline V gene are SGHRS and YFSETQ. This CDR3 region has 15 residues. The junction had 5 bases not matched to a gene; V was cut back by 1 base and J by 4 bases. CDR3 residues: CASSLSGGSYNEQFF. The CDR3 region has the DNA TGCGCCAGCAGCTTGTCGGGCGGGAGTTACAATGAGCAGTTCTTC.

The chain is built from TRBV7-2 and TRBJ2-7; no firm D call. V was clipped by 1 base and J by 0 bases, with 10 bases between them. Looked up from germline, CDR1 is SGHTA and CDR2 is FQGNSA. The CDR3 runs to 15 residues. The CDR3 coding sequence is TGTGCCAGCAGCTTAGTTAGCAGTAGCTCCTACGAGCAGTACTTC. Encoded protein: CASSLVSSSSYEQYF. Full variable domain (rest looked up from reference TRBV7-2 and TRBJ2-7): GAGVSQSPSNKVTEKGKDVELRCDPISGHTALYWYRQSLGQGLEFLIYFQGNSAPDKSGLPSDRFSAERTGGSVSTLTIQRTQQEDSAVYLCASSLVSSSSYEQYFGPGTRLTVT.

This chain links TRBV30 with TRBJ2-7; 11 bases fit TRBD1. The CDR3 consists of 14 residues. J was trimmed by 7 bases and V by 5 bases; bases with no gene match: 10. Germline loops: CDR1 GTSNPN, CDR2 SVGIG (reference sequence). In nucleotides, the CDR3 is TGTGCCTGGGCTTCGGGACAGGGGGTGCTTGAGCAGTACTTC. This codes for CAWASGQGVLEQYF.

In the case of this clone: The sample has other DNA sequences that encode this CDR3 too. This sequence joins TRBV7-9 and TRBJ2-7, with 7 bases fitting TRBD1. Trimming cost V 5 bases and J 7 bases; bases outside gene matches: 5. The V gene's germline CDR1 is SEHNR and CDR2 FQNEAQ (reference sequence). The CDR3 totals 12 residues. The CDR3, as DNA: TGTGCCAGCAGCGTAACAGGGGTTGAGCAGTACTTC. As protein: CASSVTGVEQYF. Looking up the rest from reference TRBV7-9 and TRBJ2-7 gives the full variable domain: DTGVSQNPRHKITKRGQNVTFRCDPISEHNRLYWYRQTLGQGPEFLTYFQNEAQLEKSRLLSDRFSAERPKGSFSTLEIQRTEQGDSAMYLCASSVTGVEQYFGPGTRLTVT.

V is TRBV25-1 and J is TRBJ2-7; TRBD2 agrees at 13 bases. CDR1 and CDR2 (germline): MGHDK, SYGVNS. This CDR3 has 14 residues. Trimming at V came to 3 bases and at J to 7 bases, leaving 3 bases not matched to a gene. The CDR3 loop is CASSEPGLAGEQYF. CDR3 DNA: TGTGCCAGCAGTGAGCCGGGACTAGCGGGGGAGCAGTACTTC.

V is TRBV2 and J is TRBJ2-7; possibly TRBD1 for D (5 bases). With 6 bases removed from V and 2 bases from J, the gap between germline ends came to 8 bases. This CDR3 is built from 12 residues. Looked up from germline, CDR1 is SNHLY and CDR2 is FYNNEI. The CDR3 bases are TGTGCCAGCAGGTTGACAGCCTACGAGCAGTACTTC. It encodes CASRLTAYEQYF.

The V call is TRBV12-3 or TRBV12-4, the J call TRBJ2-1, with 7 bases identical to TRBD1. This CDR3 spans 13 amino acids. The ends lost 1 base at V and 9 bases at J; junction bases unmatched: 3. In DNA, the CDR3 is TGTGCCAGCAGTTTAGGTAGGGGGCCTGAGCAGTTCTTC. It is translated as CASSLGRGPEQFF.

The genes are TRBV30 and TRBJ2-7, with 8 bases identical to TRBD1. The length of the CDR3 is 14 residues. The junction had 10 bases not matched to a gene; V was cut back by 2 bases and J by 7 bases. Germline V lookup: CDR1 GTSNPN, CDR2 SVGIG (reference sequence). CDR3 residues: CAWSRQGMAGEQYF. The CDR3 DNA is TGTGCCTGGAGTCGACAGGGGATGGCGGGTGAGCAGTACTTC.

The chain carries TRBV19 and TRBJ2-7, with D perhaps matching TRBD2 (5 bases). V was shortened by 6 bases and J by 9 bases, with 15 bases between the two germline ends. The V gene's germline CDR1 is LNHDA and CDR2 SQIVND (reference sequence). The CDR3 has 12 amino acids. The CDR3: CASSQTGGLQYF. The CDR3 DNA sequence: TGTGCCAGTAGCCAAACCGGCGGGCTGCAGTACTTC.

A word on this clone: At one boundary the junction diverges from the germline segment, which might be a read error. The chain recombines TRBV12-5 with TRBJ1-2, with TRBD1 as a possible D gene (5 bases). CDR1 and CDR2 from the germline V gene are LGHNT and FRNRAP. The CDR3 has 12 amino acids. CDR3 sequence reads: CASGLVRGSVSF. The CDR3 coding sequence is TGTGCTAGTGGTTTGGTACGGGGGAGCGTCTCCTTC.